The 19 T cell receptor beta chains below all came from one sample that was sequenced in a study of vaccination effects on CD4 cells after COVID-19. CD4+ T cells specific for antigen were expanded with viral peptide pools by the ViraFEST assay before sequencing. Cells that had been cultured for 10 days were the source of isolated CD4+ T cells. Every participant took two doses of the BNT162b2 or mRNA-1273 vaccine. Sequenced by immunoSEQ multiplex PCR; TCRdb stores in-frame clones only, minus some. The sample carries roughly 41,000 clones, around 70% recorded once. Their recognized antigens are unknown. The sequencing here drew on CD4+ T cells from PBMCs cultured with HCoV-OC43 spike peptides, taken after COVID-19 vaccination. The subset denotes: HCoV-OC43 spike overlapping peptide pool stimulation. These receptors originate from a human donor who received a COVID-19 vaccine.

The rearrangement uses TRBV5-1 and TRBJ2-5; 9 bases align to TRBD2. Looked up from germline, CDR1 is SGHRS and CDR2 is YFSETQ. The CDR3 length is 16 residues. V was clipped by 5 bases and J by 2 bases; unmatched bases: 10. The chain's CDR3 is CASSLNSGGPQETQYF. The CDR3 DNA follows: TGCGCCAGCAGTCTAAATAGCGGGGGACCACAAGAGACCCAGTACTTC.

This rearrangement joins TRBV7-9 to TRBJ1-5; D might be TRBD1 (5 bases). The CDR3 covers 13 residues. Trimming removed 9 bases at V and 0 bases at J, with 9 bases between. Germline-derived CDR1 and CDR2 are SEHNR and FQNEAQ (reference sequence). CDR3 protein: CARGGASNQPQHF. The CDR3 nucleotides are TGTGCCAGGGGTGGGGCTAGCAATCAGCCCCAGCATTTT.

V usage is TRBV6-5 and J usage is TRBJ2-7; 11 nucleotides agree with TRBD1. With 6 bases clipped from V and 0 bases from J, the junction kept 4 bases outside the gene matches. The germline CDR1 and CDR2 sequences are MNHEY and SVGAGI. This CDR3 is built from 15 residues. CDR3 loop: CASRPGTGGSYEQYF. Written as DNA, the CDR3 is TGTGCCAGCAGACCCGGGACAGGGGGCTCCTACGAGCAGTACTTC.

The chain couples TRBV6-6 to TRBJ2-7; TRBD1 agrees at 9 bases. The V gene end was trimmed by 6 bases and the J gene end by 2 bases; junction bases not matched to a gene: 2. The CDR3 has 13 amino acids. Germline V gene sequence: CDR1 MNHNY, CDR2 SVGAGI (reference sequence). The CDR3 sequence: CASRGQGAYEQYF. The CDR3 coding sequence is TGTGCCAGCAGGGGACAGGGAGCCTACGAGCAGTACTTC.

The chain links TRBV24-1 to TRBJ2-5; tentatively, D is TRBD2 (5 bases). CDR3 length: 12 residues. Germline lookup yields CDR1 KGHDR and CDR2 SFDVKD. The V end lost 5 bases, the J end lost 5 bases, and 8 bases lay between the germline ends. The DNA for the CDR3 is TGTGCCACCAGTGGAGGAGGCGAGACCCAGTACTTC. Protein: CATSGGGETQYF.

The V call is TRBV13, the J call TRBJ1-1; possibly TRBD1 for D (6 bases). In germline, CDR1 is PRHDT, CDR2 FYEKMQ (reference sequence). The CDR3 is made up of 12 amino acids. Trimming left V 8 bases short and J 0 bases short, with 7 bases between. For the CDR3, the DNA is TGTGCCAGCGGGACATTGAACACTGAAGCTTTCTTT. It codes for CASGTLNTEAFF.

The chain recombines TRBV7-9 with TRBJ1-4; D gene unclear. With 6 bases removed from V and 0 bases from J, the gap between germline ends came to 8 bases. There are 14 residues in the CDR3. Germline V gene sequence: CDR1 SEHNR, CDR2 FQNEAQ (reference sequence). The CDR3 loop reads CASRPSATNEKLFF. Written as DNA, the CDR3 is TGTGCCAGCAGGCCCTCAGCAACTAATGAAAAACTGTTTTTT.

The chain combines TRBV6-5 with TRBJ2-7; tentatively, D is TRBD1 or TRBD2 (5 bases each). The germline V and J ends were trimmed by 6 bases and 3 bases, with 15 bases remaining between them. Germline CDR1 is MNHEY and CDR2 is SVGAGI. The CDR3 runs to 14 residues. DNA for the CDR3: TGTGCCAGCAGCAAAGAGGGGCCGCTCTACGAGCAGTACTTC. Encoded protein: CASSKEGPLYEQYF.

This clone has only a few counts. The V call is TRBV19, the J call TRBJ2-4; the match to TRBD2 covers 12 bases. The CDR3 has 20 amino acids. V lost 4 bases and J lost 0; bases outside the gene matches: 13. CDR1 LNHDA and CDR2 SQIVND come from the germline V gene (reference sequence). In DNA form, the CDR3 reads TGTGCCAGTAGTACCCGACTAGCGGGAGATCAGGTGTCAGCCAAAAACATTCAGTACTTC. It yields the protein CASSTRLAGDQVSAKNIQYF. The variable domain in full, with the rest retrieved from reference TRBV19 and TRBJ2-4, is DGGITQSPKYLFRKEGQNVTLSCEQNLNHDAMYWYRQDPGQGLRLIYYSQIVNDFQKGDIAEGYSVSREKKESFPLTVTSAQKNPTAFYLCASSTRLAGDQVSAKNIQYFGAGTRLSVL.

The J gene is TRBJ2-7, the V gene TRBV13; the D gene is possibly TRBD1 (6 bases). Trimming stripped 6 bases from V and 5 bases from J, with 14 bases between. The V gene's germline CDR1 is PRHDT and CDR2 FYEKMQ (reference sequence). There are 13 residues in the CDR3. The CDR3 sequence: CASRFRDINEQYF. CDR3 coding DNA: TGTGCCAGCAGGTTCCGGGACATAAACGAGCAGTACTTC.

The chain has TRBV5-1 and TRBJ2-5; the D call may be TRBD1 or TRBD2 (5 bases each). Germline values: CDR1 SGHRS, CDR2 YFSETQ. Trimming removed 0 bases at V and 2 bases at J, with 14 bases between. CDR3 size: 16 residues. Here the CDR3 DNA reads TGCGCCAGCAGCTTGGAAGGCCAGGGACGGCAAGAGACCCAGTACTTC. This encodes CASSLEGQGRQETQYF.

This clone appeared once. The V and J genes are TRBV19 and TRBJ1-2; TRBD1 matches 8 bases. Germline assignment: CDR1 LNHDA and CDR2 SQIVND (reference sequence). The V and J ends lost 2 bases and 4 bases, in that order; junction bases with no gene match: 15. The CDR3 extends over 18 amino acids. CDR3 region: CASSILAGGQGLFYGYTF. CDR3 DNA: TGTGCCAGTAGTATATTGGCTGGCGGACAGGGACTTTTCTATGGCTACACCTTC.

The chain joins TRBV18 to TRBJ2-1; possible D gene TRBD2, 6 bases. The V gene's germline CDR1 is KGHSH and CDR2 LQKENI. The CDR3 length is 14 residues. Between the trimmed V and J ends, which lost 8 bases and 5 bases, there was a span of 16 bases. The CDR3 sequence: CASRTGTQNNEQFF. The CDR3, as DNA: TGTGCCAGCCGCACCGGGACTCAAAACAATGAGCAGTTCTTC.

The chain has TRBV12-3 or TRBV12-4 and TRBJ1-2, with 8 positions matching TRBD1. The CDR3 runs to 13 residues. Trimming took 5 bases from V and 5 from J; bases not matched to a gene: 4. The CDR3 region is CASSVDRGYGYTF. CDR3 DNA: TGTGCCAGCAGTGTAGACAGGGGTTATGGCTACACCTTC.

The CDR3 loop is CASSYSLDSGNTIYF. CDR3 DNA: TGTGCCAGCAGTTACTCCCTCGATTCTGGAAACACCATATATTTT. This chain links TRBV6-5 with TRBJ1-3, with D unresolved. CDR3 length equals 15 residues. V was pared by 0 bases and J by 1 base, with 7 bases between. The germline V gene encodes CDR1 MNHEY and CDR2 SVGAGI.

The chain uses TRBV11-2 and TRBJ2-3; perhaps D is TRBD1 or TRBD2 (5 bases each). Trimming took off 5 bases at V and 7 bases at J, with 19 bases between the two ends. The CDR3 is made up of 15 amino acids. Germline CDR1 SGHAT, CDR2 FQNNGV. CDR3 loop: CASSQEALGLNTQYF. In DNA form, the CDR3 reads TGTGCCAGCAGCCAGGAGGCGTTGGGGCTAAATACGCAGTATTTT.

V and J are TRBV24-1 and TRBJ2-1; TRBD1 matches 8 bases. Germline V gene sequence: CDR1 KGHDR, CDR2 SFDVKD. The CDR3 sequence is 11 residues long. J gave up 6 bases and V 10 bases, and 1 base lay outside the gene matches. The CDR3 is CATGTGNEQFF. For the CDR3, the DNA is TGTGCCACGGGGACAGGCAATGAGCAGTTCTTC.

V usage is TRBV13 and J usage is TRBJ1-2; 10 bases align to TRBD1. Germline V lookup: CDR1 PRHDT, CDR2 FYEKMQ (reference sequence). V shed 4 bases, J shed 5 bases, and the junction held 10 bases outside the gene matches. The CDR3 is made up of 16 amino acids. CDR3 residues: CASSSGGDRGPYGYTF. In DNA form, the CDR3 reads TGTGCCAGCAGCTCGGGAGGGGACAGGGGACCATATGGCTACACCTTC.

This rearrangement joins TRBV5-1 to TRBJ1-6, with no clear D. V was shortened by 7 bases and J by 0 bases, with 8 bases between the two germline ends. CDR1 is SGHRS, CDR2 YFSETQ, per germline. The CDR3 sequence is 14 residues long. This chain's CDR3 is CASAQSSYNSPLHF. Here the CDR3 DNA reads TGCGCCAGCGCACAGAGCTCCTATAATTCACCCCTCCACTTT.